This T cell receptor (beta chain) comes out of a study of regulatory dendritic cells for organ transplantation. A word on this clone: Antigen specificity is unknown.

Assay used: immunoSEQ multiplex PCR; TCRdb lists only in-frame clones, some missing. The sample holds about 12,000 clones; roughly 60% are singletons and the top ten take more than 1%. The study's findings and limits: Memory T cells were less diverse than naive, with memory CD8+ most oligoclonal.

Sorted T cells were CFSE-labeled and cultured 5 days with allogeneic regulatory or mature dendritic cells at 1:10. In germline, CDR1 is SGHVS, CDR2 FQNEAQ. The CDR3 spans 14 residues. Trimming took 3 bases from V and 4 from J, leaving 9 bases between them. The V call is TRBV7-8, the J call TRBJ2-2; TRBD2 might be the D (5 bases). The sample was naive CD8+ T cells from blood cultured with dendritic cells. Noted subset: CD45RA+ naive T cells. This TCR was recovered from a human donor in good health. The CDR3 sequence is CASSFGVSTGELFF. The CDR3 DNA reads as TGTGCCAGCAGCTTCGGGGTTAGCACCGGGGAGCTGTTTTTT.